Each of the 19 T cell receptor beta chains below was sequenced from the same sample in a study of blood T cell repertoires in COVID-19. Sequencing was performed with immunoSEQ multiplex PCR; in TCRdb, only in-frame clones are kept and a portion is missing. The sample holds around 220,000 clones; around 84% are singletons and the top ten take 6.8%. The sample consisted of PBMCs or T cells enriched from blood (not recorded which). Receptor source: a woman in her thirties or forties who had recovered from COVID-19.

This clone was seen once. The chain carries TRBV2 and TRBJ2-5, with 7 bases matching TRBD2. V shed 5 bases, J shed 1 base, and the junction held 7 bases outside the gene matches. The germline gives CDR1 SNHLY, CDR2 FYNNEI. CDR3 size: 15 residues. The CDR3 spells CASSPDSGPQETQYF. The CDR3 DNA sequence: TGTGCCAGCAGTCCCGATAGCGGGCCCCAAGAGACCCAGTACTTC.

This chain joins TRBV30 and TRBJ2-5; D remains ambiguous. Germline CDR1 and CDR2: GTSNPN and SVGIG (reference sequence). The V and J ends lost 1 base and 4 bases respectively, with 10 bases between them. There are 13 residues in the CDR3. CDR3 sequence (DNA): TGTGCCTGGAGTGCCGGGTATAGAGAGACCCAGTACTTC. It codes for CAWSAGYRETQYF.

DNA for the CDR3: TGTGCCAGCATACCGACACTTTATAATTCACCCCTCCACTTT. Encoded protein: CASIPTLYNSPLHF. The J gene is TRBJ1-6, the V gene TRBV2; D not resolved. The CDR3 is 14 amino acids. V was cut by 7 bases and J by 4 bases, with 11 bases left in between. Germline CDR1 and CDR2: SNHLY and FYNNEI. Filled out from reference TRBV2 and TRBJ1-6, the complete variable domain reads EPEVTQTPSHQVTQMGQEVILRCVPISNHLYFYWYRQILGQKVEFLVSFYNNEISEKSEIFDDQFSVERPDGSNFTLKIRSTKLEDSAMYFCASIPTLYNSPLHFGNGTRLTVT.

The V gene is TRBV6-6, the J gene TRBJ1-1, with unresolved D. CDR3 length: 13 amino acids. Germline CDR1 is MNHNY and CDR2 is SVGAGI (reference sequence). The V gene lost 4 bases and the J gene lost 0 bases, with 6 bases spanning the gap. The CDR3 spells CASSLTLNTEAFF. CDR3 DNA sequence: TGTGCCAGCAGTTTGACATTGAACACTGAAGCTTTCTTT.

The chain carries TRBV5-6 and TRBJ1-2; the match to TRBD1 covers 9 bases. V was clipped by 4 bases and J by 4 bases; unmatched bases: 11. This CDR3 region has 16 residues. Germline V gene sequence: CDR1 SGHDT, CDR2 YYEEEE. The CDR3: CASSPGTGSLAYGYTF. For the CDR3, the DNA is TGTGCCAGCAGCCCGGGGACAGGGTCGCTAGCCTATGGCTACACCTTC.

This rearrangement joins TRBV6-2 or TRBV6-3 to TRBJ1-2; D is possibly TRBD1 (6 bases). The CDR3 consists of 15 residues. Germline-derived CDR1 and CDR2 are MNHEY and SVGEGT. V dropped 6 bases and J dropped 5 bases, with 19 bases sitting between them. CDR3 protein: CASSPTPGTPYGYTF. The DNA for the CDR3 is TGTGCCAGCAGCCCTACCCCCGGGACACCTTATGGCTACACCTTC.

The V gene is TRBV15, the J gene TRBJ2-5, with D possibly being TRBD2 (6 bases). V was trimmed by 0 bases and J by 5 bases, leaving 10 bases between them. The CDR3 is made up of 14 amino acids. Germline assignment: CDR1 LNHNV and CDR2 YYDKDF (reference sequence). CDR3 sequence: CATSRDPGRETQYF. In DNA form, the CDR3 reads TGTGCCACCAGCAGAGATCCAGGGAGGGAGACCCAGTACTTC.

This chain joins TRBV6-5 and TRBJ1-1; 9 nucleotides agree with TRBD1. This CDR3 has 14 amino acids. Germline V gene lookup returns CDR1 MNHEY and CDR2 SVGAGI. V shed 6 bases, J shed 0 bases, and the junction held 2 bases outside the gene matches. The CDR3 protein is CASRGQGVNTEAFF. CDR3 DNA sequence: TGTGCCAGCAGGGGACAGGGTGTGAACACTGAAGCTTTCTTT.

In DNA, the CDR3 is TGTGCCAGCAGCGGACGACTAGCGGGACGCACAGATACGCAGTATTTT. Encoded protein: CASSGRLAGRTDTQYF. The rearrangement links TRBV9 to TRBJ2-3, with TRBD2 matching over 11 bases. The CDR3 spans 16 residues. Losses at the gene ends were 3 bases for V and 1 base for J; bases not matched to a gene: 4. Germline V lookup: CDR1 SGDLS, CDR2 YYNGEE.

The rearrangement links TRBV1 to TRBJ1-2; the DNA was not compared with TRBD1, the D call given in the table. TRBV1 is a listed pseudogene. The CDR3 loop spans 16 amino acids. The DNA of the CDR3 is TGCACCAGCAGCCAGGCATCTTGGACAGTTCCTTATGGCTACACCTTC. Translating it yields CTSSQASWTVPYGYTF.

Details on this clone: Distinct nucleotide sequences in the sample also encode this CDR3. This sequence joins TRBV19 and TRBJ1-5; no firm D call. Germline V gene sequence: CDR1 LNHDA, CDR2 SQIVND (reference sequence). The CDR3 contains 13 residues. Trimming left V 4 bases short and J 4 bases short, with 8 bases between. CDR3 sequence: CASSNRGNQPQHF. In nucleotides, the CDR3 is TGTGCCAGTAGTAACCGGGGAAATCAGCCCCAGCATTTT. Complete variable domain (other parts from reference TRBV19 and TRBJ1-5): DGGITQSPKYLFRKEGQNVTLSCEQNLNHDAMYWYRQDPGQGLRLIYYSQIVNDFQKGDIAEGYSVSREKKESFPLTVTSAQKNPTAFYLCASSNRGNQPQHFGDGTRLSIL.

The chain links TRBV5-8 to TRBJ1-5; weak D call: TRBD1 (6 bases). Trimming pared 6 bases from V and 5 bases from J, leaving 12 bases between. This CDR3 has 13 residues. Per germline, CDR1 SGHTS and CDR2 YDEGEE. CDR3 sequence: CASTSTGYQPQHF. The DNA for the CDR3 is TGTGCCAGCACCAGCACAGGGTATCAGCCCCAGCATTTT.

V and J are TRBV6-6 and TRBJ1-5; D might be TRBD1 (5 bases). Trimming shortened V by 11 bases and J by 6 bases, and 14 bases separated the two germline ends. The CDR3 is 12 residues long. CDR1 and CDR2 (germline): MNHNY, SVGAGI (reference sequence). The CDR3 region is CASSGASQPQHF. The CDR3 DNA sequence: TGTGCCTCTAGTGGGGCAAGTCAGCCCCAGCATTTT.

V is TRBV6-5 and J is TRBJ1-5, with D possibly TRBD1 on 6 matching bases. The germline V and J ends were trimmed by 2 bases and 6 bases, with 14 bases remaining between them. CDR3 length equals 15 residues. CDR1 and CDR2 from the germline V gene are MNHEY and SVGAGI. The CDR3 loop is CASSYAGAGSQPQHF. In nucleotides, the CDR3 is TGTGCCAGCAGTTACGCAGGGGCTGGCAGTCAGCCCCAGCATTTT.

The V gene is TRBV2, the J gene TRBJ1-5; D remains unclear. V gave up 3 bases and J gave up 5 bases, with 8 bases separating them. Looked up from germline, CDR1 is SNHLY and CDR2 is FYNNEI. This CDR3 is built from 13 residues. In DNA form, the CDR3 reads TGTGCCAGCAGTGACGACGGGGATCAGCCCCAGCATTTT. It yields the protein CASSDDGDQPQHF.

The chain is built from TRBV6-5 and TRBJ2-2; the match to TRBD2 covers 9 bases. Germline V lookup: CDR1 MNHEY, CDR2 SVGAGI. The CDR3 runs 15 residues. V dropped 8 bases and J dropped 5; count of bases not matched to a gene: 9. The CDR3 DNA reads as TGTGCCAGCGCCGCGGGGGGGCGTGGAACCGGGGAGCTGTTTTTT. Its protein product is CASAAGGRGTGELFF.

For the CDR3, the DNA is TGTGCCAGCACCATGACGGCGGGGCTCGGGGAGCTGTTTTTT. It encodes CASTMTAGLGELFF. The chain couples TRBV2 to TRBJ2-2; perhaps TRBD2 as D (6 bases). Per germline, CDR1 SNHLY and CDR2 FYNNEI. The CDR3 length is 14 residues. V lost 7 bases and J lost 7, with 16 bases in between.

The chain is built from TRBV28 and TRBJ2-7; D is undetermined. With 8 bases removed from V and 0 bases from J, the gap between germline ends came to 11 bases. The CDR3 has 13 amino acids. Per germline, CDR1 MDHEN and CDR2 SYDVKM. As DNA, the CDR3 is TGTGCCAGCCTATCGCCAGGCTCCTACGAGCAGTACTTC. It yields the protein CASLSPGSYEQYF.

The chain links TRBV5-1 to TRBJ2-1; D gene unclear. Between the trimmed V and J ends, which lost 1 base and 0 bases, there was a span of 8 bases. CDR1 and CDR2 from the germline V gene are SGHRS and YFSETQ. CDR3 size: 15 residues. The CDR3 loop is CASSLRYSSYNEQFF. The CDR3 DNA reads as TGCGCCAGCAGCTTGAGGTACAGCTCCTACAATGAGCAGTTCTTC.